The entry below gives a single T cell receptor (beta chain) sequence along with its context. Its antigen target is currently unknown. Base qualities were left out, and no much larger clone turns up one base away. The CDR3 measures 17 amino acids from cysteine to phenylalanine. Left in the record is the CDR3 DNA by itself, 51 bases read in frame from the first base. The junction shows trimming of 5 bases on V and 6 bases on J, and the gene matches do not reach 12 bases of it. The germline V gene provides CDR1 SNHLY and CDR2 FYNNEI. The study was a case-control design nested within a healthcare worker cohort in London, UK, with weekly nasopharyngeal swab PCR tests and blood sampling. Between 23 and 31 March 2020, the week of the UK lockdown, healthcare workers were enrolled and then followed up weekly for as long as 16 weeks. This sample is drawn from a study of early T cells in non-severe SARS-CoV-2 infection (dated by TCRdb to about 2021). With regard to the full study: Because TCR sequencing was done on bulk RNA from unsorted whole blood, the alpha and beta chains could not be paired. Beyond this particular receptor, the publication reports: VDJdb matching was skewed toward anti-spike CD8 responses and likely underestimated virus-specific expansions, missing private and CD4 specificities.

The protocol used for the library was 5' RACE. Data came from a NextSeq 500. Unique molecular identifiers were attached to individual cDNA molecules in the TCR library protocol so that sequencing error and PCR bias could be corrected. TCR alpha and beta chains were both sequenced, and the abundances of alpha and beta sequences in each sample were closely correlated with each other. In the original analysis: V gene, J gene and CDR3 annotation of TCR sequences was performed with Decombinator V4. Expanded TCRs were defined as changing significantly between any two time points under a Poisson model with p below 0.0001. TCR abundances were normalised to the total number of TCRs sequenced in each sample and reported as counts per million. TRAV1-2 paired with TRAJ12, TRAJ20 or TRAJ33 defined MAIT TCRs, while TRAV10 paired with TRAJ18 defined iNKT TCRs. VDJdb, accessed 1 November 2021, was searched for CMV, EBV and SARS-CoV-2 annotated TCRs, excluding TCRs annotated for multiple antigens. Clones were called with MiXCR by TCRdb after fastp trimmed the public reads at Q25, and only in-frame beta chains were retained. Identical CDR3 protein sequences are pooled into one entry, listed with their most common genes and DNA. Here the V and J calls rest on TCRdb's processing, not on the authors' analysis. The sample has approximately 99,000 distinct CDR3 sequences on record, roughly 12% of them singletons. The top ten clones comprise less than 3.5% of the sample.

This chain is built from TRBV2 and TRBJ2-7; 14 junctional bases match TRBD2. This TCR came from an adult who was a healthcare worker with PCR-confirmed SARS-CoV-2 infection or an uninfected control (not recorded which). Specimen: whole blood. This receptor has the CDR3 CASSIRGTSGRSGEQYF. The DNA reads TGTGCCAGCAGTATCCGAGGGACTAGCGGGAGATCGGGCGAGCAGTACTTC.